The clone carrying this TCR beta chain has a handful of counts. No antigen is known for it. TCRdb processed the 5' RACE reads anew with MiXCR; each CDR3 protein has one entry. This table holds about 50,000 distinct CDR3 sequences, about 7.3% found once. The source of the sample is a study of T-cell memory formation after mild COVID-19. Study-level points and caveats: Some responding clones appeared in pre-infection memory, suggesting cross-reactive memory joined.

This clonotype was sampled from a man younger than 35 who had mild COVID-19 (a few samples of this study predate the infection). Cell type and time point are not known. The sequencing sample was made of PBMCs or a T cell subset sorted from them (not recorded which).

CDR3 region: CASSAKYRGGLADTQYF. The DNA for the CDR3 is TGTGCCAGCAGCGCTAAATACCGGGGGGGCCTCGCAGATACGCAGTATTTT. The chain is built from TRBV7-9 and TRBJ2-3, with 8 bases that match TRBD2. J was trimmed by 4 bases and V by 5 bases; bases with no gene match: 14. The length of the CDR3 is 17 residues. In germline, CDR1 is SEHNR, CDR2 FQNEAQ (reference sequence).